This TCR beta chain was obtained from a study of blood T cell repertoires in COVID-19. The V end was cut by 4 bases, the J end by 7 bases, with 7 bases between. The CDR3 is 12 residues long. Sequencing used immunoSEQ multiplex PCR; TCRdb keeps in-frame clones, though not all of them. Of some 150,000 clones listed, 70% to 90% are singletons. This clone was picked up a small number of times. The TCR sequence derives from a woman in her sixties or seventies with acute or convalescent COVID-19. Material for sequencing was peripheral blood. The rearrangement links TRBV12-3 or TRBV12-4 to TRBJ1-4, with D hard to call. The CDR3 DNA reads TGTGCCAGCAGTTACAGTTCTGAAAAACTGTTTTTT. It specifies CASSYSSEKLFF.